This TCR beta chain was documented in a study of identifying expanded T cells in peripheral blood. Study results and caveats: Roughly two-week clone count variance significantly increased as total template count grew.

Profiling relied on immunoSEQ multiplex PCR, and the TCRdb table lists in-frame clones only, not all of them. Here the sample spans about 52,000 clones, 82% being singletons. This clone was seen only once. Its antigen is undetermined. Germline CDR1 reads SGDLS; CDR2 reads YYNGEE. This CDR3 has 17 residues. The germline V and J ends were trimmed by 4 bases and 2 bases, with 16 bases remaining between them. Material: blood. The receptor comes from a person between 18 and 70 years old in good health. The V call is TRBV9, the J call TRBJ2-6; the D gene could be TRBD1 or TRBD2 (7 bases each). CDR3 residues: CASSPRGGGAGANVLTF. As DNA, the CDR3 is TGTGCCAGCAGCCCCCGGGGAGGGGGCGCTGGGGCCAACGTCCTGACTTTC.